One and the same sample provided the 26 T cell receptor beta chains below, sequenced in a study of blood T cell repertoires in COVID-19 (dated by TCRdb to 2018 to 2020). The library relied on the immunoSEQ multiplex PCR assay. Sourced from immuneACCESS, this table was stored by TCRdb with only in-frame sequences that have V and J called. A share of the clones is absent; for the studies checked, an unresolved V gene accounts for under half, and the remainder has no known explanation. The table for this sample lists around 80,000 clones; over 70% of them were counted only once. The ten largest account for 9.5% to 15% of the sample. Sequences were obtained from peripheral blood. These receptors were taken from an elderly man with acute or convalescent COVID-19.

CDR3: CARSLVVRGSEAFF. Written as DNA, the CDR3 is TGTGCCAGAAGCTTGGTTGTTCGGGGTTCTGAAGCTTTCTTT. The chain combines TRBV5-3 with TRBJ1-1; no clear D gene. TRBV5-3 is an ORF, with its function uncertain. CDR3 length: 14 amino acids. Trimming pared 0 bases from V and 6 bases from J, leaving 12 bases between.

The gene calls are TRBV5-1 and TRBJ2-5, with 9 bases that match TRBD1. Unmatched junction bases numbered 8, after V lost 4 bases and J lost 4 bases. The CDR3 extends over 15 amino acids. CDR1 and CDR2 (germline): SGHRS, YFSETQ. CDR3 loop: CASSVGTGYGETQYF. The DNA of the CDR3 is TGCGCCAGCAGCGTCGGGACAGGGTATGGAGAGACCCAGTACTTC.

This clone has a handful of counts. The V call is TRBV7-9, the J call TRBJ1-2; D call uncertain. The CDR3 consists of 14 residues. Per the germline V gene, CDR1 is SEHNR and CDR2 is FQNEAQ (reference sequence). Trimming cost V 4 bases and J 1 base, with 10 bases left between them. CDR3 residues: CASSSLGSNYGYTF. The DNA for the CDR3 is TGTGCCAGCAGCTCGCTCGGGAGTAACTATGGCTACACCTTC.

V usage is TRBV5-1 and J usage is TRBJ2-7; tentatively, D is TRBD2 (6 bases). V dropped 2 bases and J dropped 5 bases, with 14 bases sitting between them. Germline V CDR1 and CDR2: SGHRS, YFSETQ. CDR3 length: 14 amino acids. The CDR3 coding sequence is TGCGCCAGCAGCTTCCGAGGGGACTGGGACGAGCAGTACTTC. It codes for CASSFRGDWDEQYF. The variable domain in full, with the rest retrieved from reference TRBV5-1 and TRBJ2-7, is KAGVTQTPRYLIKTRGQQVTLSCSPISGHRSVSWYQQTPGQGLQFLFEYFSETQRNKGNFPGRFSGRQFSNSRSEMNVSTLELGDSALYLCASSFRGDWDEQYFGPGTRLTVT.

This clone was recorded once. The genes are TRBV7-6 and TRBJ2-7, with D possibly being TRBD2 (7 bases). Germline V gives CDR1 SGHVS, CDR2 FNYEAQ. Trimming took off 5 bases at V and 7 bases at J, with 21 bases between the two ends. The CDR3 covers 15 residues. The CDR3 nucleotides read TGTGCCAGCAGCCCTCCCTCGGGGAGGGGGAGGGAGCAGTACTTC. Protein product: CASSPPSGRGREQYF.

The V and J genes are TRBV2 and TRBJ2-7; possibly TRBD1 for D (6 bases). Trimming stripped 0 bases from V and 4 bases from J, with 13 bases between. The CDR3 is 15 residues long. Germline V gene data show CDR1 as SNHLY and CDR2 as FYNNEI. The CDR3 DNA reads as TGTGCCAGCAGTGAAGCGCACAGGGCTGGATACGAGCAGTACTTC. Its protein is CASSEAHRAGYEQYF.

The chain uses TRBV2 and TRBJ1-4, with 7 bases matching TRBD1. CDR1 is SNHLY and CDR2 is FYNNEI in the germline V gene. The CDR3 consists of 14 residues. The J segment lost 7 bases and the V segment lost 4 bases, leaving 6 bases of the junction unmatched. This CDR3 reads CASSVETGFEKLFF. The CDR3 DNA reads TGTGCCAGCAGTGTAGAGACAGGGTTTGAAAAACTGTTTTTT.

The CDR3: CASSRDGDEGYGYTF. In DNA, the CDR3 is TGTGCCAGCTCACGCGACGGGGATGAGGGCTATGGCTACACCTTC. The J gene is TRBJ1-2, the V gene TRBV18; no clear D. The germline V gene encodes CDR1 KGHSH and CDR2 LQKENI. The V end lost 4 bases, the J end lost 4 bases, and 16 bases lay between the germline ends. The CDR3 covers 15 residues.

Here the CDR3 DNA reads TGTGCCAGTAGTATAGAGCCGGTAAGCTCCTACGAGCAGTACTTC. Amino acids: CASSIEPVSSYEQYF. V gene TRBV19 combines with J gene TRBJ2-7; D gene unclear. Germline V gives CDR1 LNHDA, CDR2 SQIVND (reference sequence). Trimming removed 0 bases at V and 0 bases at J, with 9 bases between. The CDR3 runs 15 residues.

The rearrangement joins TRBV4-2 to TRBJ1-2, with a possible D match to TRBD1 (6 bases). This CDR3 is built from 16 residues. CDR1 is LGHNA and CDR2 is YNFKEQ in the germline V gene. Deletions cut 0 bases from V and 4 bases from J, with 15 bases between. In nucleotides, the CDR3 is TGTGCCAGCAGCCAAGATTACGGGGGGCGCGTCTATGGCTACACCTTC. Amino acid sequence: CASSQDYGGRVYGYTF.

This clone has more than one count but fewer than ten. The V gene is TRBV7-6, the J gene TRBJ1-2, with D possibly TRBD1 on 6 matching bases. The CDR3 has 14 residues. V lost 5 bases and J 10 bases, leaving 20 bases between the germline ends. Per germline, CDR1 SGHVS and CDR2 FNYEAQ. Written as DNA, the CDR3 is TGTGCCAGCAGCCCACAACAGGGAAGGACAGACTACACCTTC. It is translated as CASSPQQGRTDYTF. Full variable domain (rest looked up from reference TRBV7-6 and TRBJ1-2): GAGVSQSPRYKVTKRGQDVALRCDPISGHVSLYWYRQALGQGPEFLTYFNYEAQQDKSGLPNDRFSAERPEGSISTLTIQRTEQRDSAMYRCASSPQQGRTDYTFGSGTRLTVV.

This clone was counted ten times or more. The V and J genes are TRBV4-1 and TRBJ2-5; no definite D call. Per germline, CDR1 MGHRA and CDR2 YSYEKL. This CDR3 comprises 9 residues. V lost 6 bases, J lost 7 bases, and 3 bases lay in between. The CDR3 DNA reads as TGCGCCAGCAGGAGGACCCAGTACTTC. The encoded protein is CASRRTQYF.

V is TRBV10-2 and J is TRBJ2-5; 10 bases match TRBD1. Germline V gene data show CDR1 as WSHSY and CDR2 as SAAADI. The J segment lost 5 bases and the V segment lost 8 bases, leaving 11 bases of the junction unmatched. The CDR3 extends over 15 amino acids. Here the CDR3 DNA reads TGCGCCAGCGGTCCCGGGACAGGGGTTCTGGAGACCCAGTACTTC. This sequence encodes CASGPGTGVLETQYF.

CDR3: CASSPGQGTPLIYGYTF. The CDR3 DNA reads TGTGCCAGCTCACCGGGACAGGGGACTCCCCTTATCTATGGCTACACCTTC. The chain carries TRBV18 and TRBJ1-2, with 10 bases that match TRBD1. Per germline, CDR1 KGHSH and CDR2 LQKENI. This CDR3 contains 17 residues. Trimming at V came to 3 bases and at J to 4 bases, leaving 11 bases not matched to a gene.

The genes are TRBV4-1 and TRBJ1-6, with 7 positions matching TRBD1. In germline, CDR1 is MGHRA, CDR2 YSYEKL. Trimming removed 5 bases from V and 8 bases from J; junction bases left unmatched: 6. The CDR3 consists of 14 residues. The CDR3 sequence: CASSTDRVDSPLHF. CDR3 coding DNA: TGCGCCAGCAGCACCGACAGGGTTGATTCACCCCTCCACTTT.

This clone appeared once. The chain links TRBV7-2 to TRBJ2-3; TRBD2 matches 9 bases. The V gene end was trimmed by 7 bases and the J gene end by 2 bases; junction bases not matched to a gene: 4. Germline CDR1 is SGHTA and CDR2 is FQGNSA. This CDR3 is 14 amino acids long. The CDR3 coding sequence is TGTGCCAGCATCGGCGGGGGGGTCACAGATACGCAGTATTTT. Protein sequence: CASIGGGVTDTQYF.

This chain joins TRBV10-3 and TRBJ1-2; a possible D gene is TRBD1 (5 bases). In germline, CDR1 is ENHRY, CDR2 SYGVKD. The V gene lost 5 bases and the J gene lost 4 bases, with 11 bases spanning the gap. CDR3 length: 13 residues. The CDR3 nucleotides are TGTGCCATCAGTCTGACAGAAACCTATGGCTACACCTTC. It translates to CAISLTETYGYTF.

The chain links TRBV9 to TRBJ2-3; 9 bases line up with TRBD2. The V gene's germline CDR1 is SGDLS and CDR2 YYNGEE. This CDR3 region has 16 residues. Trimming cost V 0 bases and J 6 bases; bases outside gene matches: 8. The CDR3 coding sequence is TGTGCCAGCAGCGTAGCGGCGCGGGGGGGAGGCGATACGCAGTATTTT. It specifies CASSVAARGGGDTQYF.

The chain employs TRBV7-3 and TRBJ2-2; 7 positions agree with TRBD1. Trimming removed 4 bases from V and 2 bases from J; junction bases left unmatched: 7. Germline V CDR1 and CDR2: SGHTA, FQGTGA. The CDR3 length is 16 residues. CDR3 sequence reads: CASSSLTGINTGELFF. The CDR3, as DNA: TGTGCCAGCAGCTCCCTGACAGGGATCAACACCGGGGAGCTGTTTTTT.

The chain has TRBV15 and TRBJ1-5; no definite D call. Between the trimmed V and J ends, which lost 5 bases and 3 bases, there was a span of 11 bases. Germline V gene lookup returns CDR1 LNHNV and CDR2 YYDKDF (reference sequence). This CDR3 region has 14 residues. The CDR3 region is CATSENLNNQPQHF. CDR3 nucleotide sequence: TGTGCCACCAGCGAGAACCTTAACAATCAGCCCCAGCATTTT.

V gene TRBV9 combines with J gene TRBJ2-3; tentatively, D is TRBD2 (6 bases). Trimming took 4 bases from V and 0 from J, leaving 18 bases between them. The germline CDR1 and CDR2 sequences are SGDLS and YYNGEE. The CDR3 sequence is 17 residues long. CDR3 sequence: CASSISFVGGSTDTQYF. The DNA of the CDR3 is TGTGCCAGCAGCATAAGCTTCGTGGGGGGTAGCACAGATACGCAGTATTTT. The full variable domain, in which reference TRBV9 and TRBJ2-3 provide the parts outside the CDR3, is DSGVTQTPKHLITATGQRVTLRCSPRSGDLSVYWYQQSLDQGLQFLIQYYNGEERAKGNILERFSAQQFPDLHSELNLSSLELGDSALYFCASSISFVGGSTDTQYFGPGTRLTVL.

This sequence joins TRBV9 and TRBJ2-5, with TRBD1 as a possible D gene (7 bases). Trimming cost V 0 bases and J 4 bases, with 16 bases left between them. Germline loops: CDR1 SGDLS, CDR2 YYNGEE. The length of the CDR3 is 16 residues. Here the CDR3 DNA reads TGTGCCAGCAGCGTAGCTGGTAGGCAGGGGGGAGAGACCCAGTACTTC. Its translation: CASSVAGRQGGETQYF.

The J gene is TRBJ1-2, the V gene TRBV5-1; 7 nucleotides match TRBD1. Germline assignment: CDR1 SGHRS and CDR2 YFSETQ. The CDR3 sequence is 13 residues long. V was pared by 4 bases and J by 6 bases, with 6 bases of the junction left unmatched. CDR3 loop: CASSADRTHGYTF. The DNA of the CDR3 is TGCGCCAGCAGCGCGGACAGGACCCATGGCTACACCTTC.

The V and J genes are TRBV3-1 (or the pseudogene TRBV3-2) and TRBJ2-3; 9 nucleotides agree with TRBD2. Germline CDR1 LGHDT, CDR2 YNNKEL (reference sequence). CDR3 length: 17 amino acids. V lost 1 base and J lost 2; bases outside the gene matches: 7. The DNA for the CDR3 is TGTGCCAGCAGCCAAGGGGCGGGGGGGAACCCCACAGATACGCAGTATTTT. Its translation is CASSQGAGGNPTDTQYF.

This clone appeared a few times. The chain uses TRBV19 and TRBJ1-1, with D tentatively TRBD1 (6 bases). The CDR3 contains 15 residues. CDR1 LNHDA and CDR2 SQIVND come from the germline V gene (reference sequence). V was shortened by 5 bases and J by 1 base, with 14 bases between the two germline ends. This chain's CDR3 is CASSPRDRPNTEAFF. The DNA for the CDR3 is TGTGCCAGTAGTCCTCGAGACAGGCCGAACACTGAAGCTTTCTTT.

This clone has a single count. This chain connects TRBV21-1 to TRBJ2-2; no check of the table's D call, TRBD1, against the DNA was made. TRBV21-1 is given as a pseudogene. CDR3 length: 18 residues. The CDR3 protein is CASSKDDGQGTNTGELFF. The CDR3 bases are TGTGCCAGCAGCAAAGACGACGGACAGGGGACGAACACCGGGGAGCTGTTTTTT.